This entry lists 25 T cell receptor beta chains sequenced from one sample in a study of T-cell reconstitution after alpha-beta-depleted transplantation in children. Unique molecular identifiers were used in preparing the TCRbeta library. Using its own MiXCR run on the PCR reads, TCRdb lists one record per CDR3 protein. The profile covers about 400,000 distinct CDR3 sequences, with approximately 12% appearing a single time and over 3.5% taken by the ten largest. The sample was PBMCs, taken from the stem cell graft. The receptors shown here come from a human donor who donated a stem cell graft to a child with Fanconi anemia.

This clonotype has only a few counts. The chain joins TRBV7-2 to TRBJ2-1; 8 bases fit TRBD2. The J segment lost 3 bases and the V segment lost 1 base, leaving 2 bases of the junction unmatched. Germline V gene sequence: CDR1 SGHTA, CDR2 FQGNSA. The length of the CDR3 is 15 residues. CDR3: CASSLDLAGYNEQFF. The CDR3 DNA reads TGTGCCAGCAGCTTAGACCTAGCGGGCTACAATGAGCAGTTCTTC.

The chain employs TRBV5-6 and TRBJ2-4; 9 bases align to TRBD1. V was clipped by 4 bases and J by 2 bases; unmatched bases: 7. The CDR3 consists of 16 residues. Germline lookup yields CDR1 SGHDT and CDR2 YYEEEE. CDR3 coding DNA: TGTGCCAGCAGCACCCGGGACAGGGCGACCAAAAACATTCAGTACTTC. Protein sequence: CASSTRDRATKNIQYF.

This chain links TRBV2 with TRBJ2-1; a weak D match, TRBD1 (5 bases). CDR1 is SNHLY, CDR2 FYNNEI, per germline. Trimming stripped 9 bases from V and 5 bases from J, with 11 bases between. The CDR3 totals 12 residues. The CDR3 DNA sequence: TGTGCCAGTTCGACAGTGAACAATGAGCAGTTCTTC. It codes for CASSTVNNEQFF.

There are a few counts of this clonotype. The chain recombines TRBV7-9 with TRBJ1-2, with D maybe TRBD1 (5 bases). The CDR3 length is 14 residues. Trimming pared 4 bases from V and 3 bases from J, leaving 12 bases between. Germline CDR1 and CDR2: SEHNR and FQNEAQ (reference sequence). CDR3 DNA: TGTGCCAGCAGCTGGGACGGACCTTACTATGGCTACACCTTC. It specifies CASSWDGPYYGYTF.

This clonotype was detected many times. V is TRBV5-1 and J is TRBJ2-5; D ambiguous. The CDR3 is 13 amino acids. The germline V gene encodes CDR1 SGHRS and CDR2 YFSETQ. V lost 4 bases and J 3 bases, leaving 10 bases between the germline ends. The CDR3 loop is CASSPGAKETQYF. CDR3 coding DNA: TGCGCCAGCAGCCCAGGAGCAAAAGAGACCCAGTACTTC.

The V gene is TRBV10-3, the J gene TRBJ1-5, with 8 bases aligning to TRBD1. Germline V gene data show CDR1 as ENHRY and CDR2 as SYGVKD. The J segment lost 0 bases and the V segment lost 6 bases, leaving 4 bases of the junction unmatched. CDR3 length: 15 residues. CDR3 in DNA: TGTGCCATCAGGGCGACAGGGGCTAGCAATCAGCCCCAGCATTTT. It encodes CAIRATGASNQPQHF.

This clonotype has a count of ten or more. The genes are TRBV28 and TRBJ2-1; D may be TRBD1 (5 bases). CDR1 MDHEN and CDR2 SYDVKM come from the germline V gene. The CDR3 contains 15 residues. V was cut by 4 bases and J by 4 bases, with 14 bases left in between. This chain's CDR3 is CASSSTVNFYNEQFF. The CDR3, as DNA: TGTGCCAGCAGTTCGACAGTTAATTTTTACAATGAGCAGTTCTTC. Full variable domain (outside the CDR3, taken from reference TRBV28 and TRBJ2-1): DVKVTQSSRYLVKRTGEKVFLECVQDMDHENMFWYRQDPGLGLRLIYFSYDVKMKEKGDIPEGYSVSREKKERFSLILESASTNQTSMYLCASSSTVNFYNEQFFGPGTRLTVL.

This clonotype was counted ten times or more. This chain links TRBV10-3 with TRBJ1-2, with D possibly TRBD1 on 5 matching bases. CDR1 and CDR2 from the germline V gene are ENHRY and SYGVKD. The CDR3 is 14 amino acids. V gave up 6 bases and J gave up 3 bases, with 14 bases separating them. The CDR3 DNA reads as TGTGCCATCAGGAATACCGGGGCCTACTATGGCTACACCTTC. Translated: CAIRNTGAYYGYTF.

The rearrangement uses TRBV27 and TRBJ2-7; 10 bases map to TRBD2. V trimming: 2 bases; J trimming: 6 bases; junction bases outside the gene matches: 4. Germline-derived CDR1 and CDR2 are MNHEY and SMNVEV (reference sequence). This CDR3 spans 14 amino acids. CDR3 sequence reads: CASSLLAGVTEQYF. CDR3 nucleotide sequence: TGTGCCAGCAGTTTACTAGCGGGGGTGACCGAGCAGTACTTC.

This clonotype was seen only a few times. V and J are TRBV5-4 and TRBJ2-7, with 10 bases fitting TRBD1. Germline V CDR1 and CDR2: SGHNT, YYREEE (reference sequence). V lost 2 bases and J lost 2; bases outside the gene matches: 4. The CDR3 is 15 residues long. CDR3 nucleotide sequence: TGTGCCAGCAGCTTTGCAGACAGGGGGCCCTACGAGCAGTACTTC. It specifies CASSFADRGPYEQYF.

The chain recombines TRBV4-1 with TRBJ1-1; D is unclear. The length of the CDR3 is 17 residues. V lost 4 bases and J lost 0, with 18 bases in between. Germline values: CDR1 MGHRA, CDR2 YSYEKL. The CDR3 bases are TGCGCCAGCAGCCGCAACGCACGGACGGATTTGAACACTGAAGCTTTCTTT. Translating gives CASSRNARTDLNTEAFF.

This clonotype was detected ten times or more. The chain carries TRBV28 and TRBJ2-6; the D is unclear. Trimming left V 7 bases short and J 6 bases short, with 22 bases between. Germline lookup yields CDR1 MDHEN and CDR2 SYDVKM. This CDR3 is 17 amino acids long. The CDR3 DNA sequence: TGTGCCAGCACCGACCAAGGACGACTTCTGTCGGCCAACGTCCTGACTTTC. As protein: CASTDQGRLLSANVLTF. Looking up the rest from reference TRBV28 and TRBJ2-6 gives the full variable domain: DVKVTQSSRYLVKRTGEKVFLECVQDMDHENMFWYRQDPGLGLRLIYFSYDVKMKEKGDIPEGYSVSREKKERFSLILESASTNQTSMYLCASTDQGRLLSANVLTFGAGSRLTVL.

This clonotype was observed a handful of times. This sequence joins TRBV5-1 and TRBJ2-1, with 7 bases matching TRBD1. The length of the CDR3 is 15 residues. The V gene's germline CDR1 is SGHRS and CDR2 YFSETQ. J was trimmed by 1 base and V by 6 bases; bases with no gene match: 7. The CDR3 DNA reads TGCGCCAGCATGGAGAAGACAGGGTCCTACAATGAGCAGTTCTTC. This encodes CASMEKTGSYNEQFF.

The gene calls are TRBV9 and TRBJ2-3; D is perhaps TRBD1 (6 bases). Trimming left V 1 base short and J 2 bases short, with 11 bases between. Per the germline V gene, CDR1 is SGDLS and CDR2 is YYNGEE. CDR3 length: 15 residues. The CDR3 nucleotides read TGTGCCAGCAGCGTACTACAGGGAGTCACAGATACGCAGTATTTT. It yields the protein CASSVLQGVTDTQYF.

The chain links TRBV7-9 to TRBJ2-1; 7 bases line up with TRBD1. Germline CDR1 SEHNR, CDR2 FQNEAQ (reference sequence). V dropped 2 bases and J dropped 6; count of bases not matched to a gene: 7. The CDR3 covers 15 residues. The CDR3: CASSLLRQGLNEQFF. CDR3 in DNA: TGTGCCAGCAGCTTATTGAGACAGGGTCTCAATGAGCAGTTCTTC.

This clonotype was counted many times. V usage is TRBV7-9 and J usage is TRBJ1-1; TRBD1 is a possible D gene (5 bases). This CDR3 contains 15 residues. In germline, CDR1 is SEHNR, CDR2 FQNEAQ (reference sequence). V dropped 1 base and J dropped 0 bases, with 9 bases sitting between them. Here the CDR3 reads CASSLVGDLNTEAFF. The CDR3 DNA reads TGTGCCAGCAGCTTAGTCGGGGACTTGAACACTGAAGCTTTCTTT. Filled out from reference TRBV7-9 and TRBJ1-1, the complete variable domain reads DTGVSQNPRHKITKRGQNVTFRCDPISEHNRLYWYRQTLGQGPEFLTYFQNEAQLEKSRLLSDRFSAERPKGSFSTLEIQRTEQGDSAMYLCASSLVGDLNTEAFFGQGTRLTVV.

The chain uses TRBV20-1 and TRBJ2-5, with D perhaps TRBD1 (5 bases). The CDR3 totals 15 residues. Germline CDR1 reads DFQATT; CDR2 reads SNEGSKA (reference sequence). The chain's CDR3 is CSPQSGRAQIETQYF. The CDR3 DNA reads TGCAGCCCCCAATCGGGCAGGGCCCAAATAGAGACCCAGTACTTC.

In this sample, this clonotype turned up a few times. The V call is TRBV24-1, the J call TRBJ1-5; D possibly corresponds to TRBD1 (5 bases). Between the trimmed V and J ends, which lost 3 bases and 5 bases, there was a span of 10 bases. This CDR3 comprises 14 residues. Per the germline V gene, CDR1 is KGHDR and CDR2 is SFDVKD. CDR3 in DNA: TGTGCCACCAGTGATGGGGGGTTACATCAGCCCCAGCATTTT. It encodes CATSDGGLHQPQHF.

Of note for this clonotype: A much larger clone differs by one base, so this may be a read error. The chain has TRBV5-2 and TRBJ1-5; TRBD1 was called by the table and not checked on the DNA. TRBV5-2 is recorded as a pseudogene. The CDR3 covers 14 residues. CDR3 loop: CAISSGTQSLPQHF. The CDR3 DNA follows: TGTGCCATCAGCTCCGGGACACAGAGCCTCCCCCAGCATTTT.

This chain joins TRBV5-1 and TRBJ1-2; 7 bases match TRBD1. The CDR3 extends over 15 amino acids. V dropped 0 bases and J dropped 4; count of bases not matched to a gene: 6. Germline assignment: CDR1 SGHRS and CDR2 YFSETQ. The CDR3 reads CASSLGIGGPYGYTF. The CDR3 nucleotides are TGCGCCAGCAGCTTGGGAATAGGGGGCCCCTATGGCTACACCTTC.

In its sample, this clonotype was seen a few times. V and J are TRBV4-3 and TRBJ1-1; a possible D gene is TRBD1 (5 bases). With 4 bases removed from V and 0 bases from J, the gap between germline ends came to 9 bases. The V gene's germline CDR1 is LGHNA and CDR2 YSLEER. CDR3 length: 14 amino acids. The CDR3 DNA is TGCGCCAGCAGCCGACAGATTATGAACACTGAAGCTTTCTTT. Protein sequence: CASSRQIMNTEAFF.

The sample holds many counts of this clonotype. The rearrangement joins TRBV9 to TRBJ1-1; weak D call: TRBD1 (6 bases). CDR3 size: 12 residues. V was clipped by 4 bases and J by 5 bases, with 9 bases between them. The V gene's germline CDR1 is SGDLS and CDR2 YYNGEE. Written as DNA, the CDR3 is TGTGCCAGCAGCTTTACAGGGACTGAAGCTTTCTTT. The encoded protein is CASSFTGTEAFF.

The rearrangement uses TRBV12-3 or TRBV12-4 and TRBJ1-2; TRBD1 might be the D (6 bases). The V and J ends lost 6 bases and 3 bases respectively, with 17 bases between them. There are 15 residues in the CDR3. CDR3 nucleotides: TGTGCCAGCAGCTCAAGACTAGGGGGTGACTATGGCTACACCTTC. Protein: CASSSRLGGDYGYTF.

This clonotype was detected a few times. The genes are TRBV6-1 and TRBJ1-1; D gene unclear. The CDR3 sequence is 15 residues long. V was cut by 5 bases and J by 3 bases, with 16 bases left in between. Germline CDR1 reads MNHNS; CDR2 reads SASEGT. This CDR3 is CASSRLTARHTEAFF. CDR3 DNA sequence: TGTGCCAGCAGTCGTCTAACAGCCCGCCACACTGAAGCTTTCTTT.

This clonotype was picked up many times. The V and J genes are TRBV5-1 and TRBJ2-4; no definite D call. Germline-derived CDR1 and CDR2 are SGHRS and YFSETQ. V was shortened by 0 bases and J by 16 bases, with 17 bases between the two germline ends. The CDR3 has 13 amino acids. CDR3 coding DNA: TGCGCCAGCAGCTTGGGGGGTGACACGACCCTTTACTTC. It encodes CASSLGGDTTLYF.